This T cell receptor beta chain was captured by sequencing in a study of shared T cell receptors in the human thymus. The CDR3 is 14 residues long. Deletions cut 3 bases from V and 2 bases from J, with 11 bases between. In germline, CDR1 is SQVTM, CDR2 ANQGSEA. Assay used: immunoSEQ multiplex PCR; TCRdb lists only in-frame clones, some missing. The sample holds approximately 400,000 clones, about 95% seen once. The clonotype comes from a human donor. The gene calls are TRBV29-1 and TRBJ1-3; D may be TRBD1 (6 bases). What was sequenced was thymocytes. CDR3 amino acids: CSVDGGGTGNTIYF. In nucleotides, the CDR3 is TGCAGCGTTGATGGGGGGGGCACTGGAAACACCATATATTTT.